This record looks at one T cell receptor beta chain sequence and its context. The antigen is undetermined. This sample was included in a study of T-cell reconstitution after alpha-beta-depleted transplantation in children. Findings and caveats of the study: The authors attributed T-cell counts and diversity one year after transplant mostly to newly produced T cells. Surviving recipient cells, namely T cells and thymic progenitors, were the source of high day-60 TCRbeta diversity in some patients. Expanded graft clones numbering several hundred reportedly gave rise to alpha-beta T cells about two months after transplant.

The CDR3 has 16 residues. Losses at the gene ends were 1 base for V and 2 bases for J; bases not matched to a gene: 6. Per the germline V gene, CDR1 is MGHRA and CDR2 is YSYEKL. Unique molecular identifiers were used in preparing the TCRbeta library. TCRdb reprocessed the PCR reads via MiXCR and lists one record per CDR3 protein. The table includes roughly 220,000 distinct CDR3 sequences, 8.4% detected once. The sequencing here drew on PBMCs, mostly from graft donor cells, taken 360 days after TCRalphabeta/CD19-depleted stem cell transplant. The sequence came from a male patient aged 2 to 10 who had a stem cell transplant for acute myeloid leukemia, so the T cells may come from the graft donor. This sequence joins TRBV4-1 and TRBJ2-3; 7 bases line up with TRBD2. In DNA form, the CDR3 reads TGCGCCAGCAGCCAAGGCCAACTAGCGCTCACAGATACGCAGTATTTT. The encoded protein is CASSQGQLALTDTQYF.